This T cell receptor (beta chain) was identified during a study of blood T cell repertoires in COVID-19. Study background: Samples of COVID-19 (acute and convalescent) were obtained from the United States, Italy and Spain.

Per germline, CDR1 SEHNR and CDR2 FQNEAQ (reference sequence). This CDR3 contains 13 residues. The V and J ends lost 8 bases and 0 bases respectively, with 9 bases between them. The repertoire was sequenced with immunoSEQ multiplex PCR; TCRdb's copy has only in-frame clones and lacks some. This sample has roughly 150,000 clones; 65% to 85% occur once, and the top ten carry more than 11%. This TCR was sampled from an elderly woman with acute or convalescent COVID-19. The rearrangement uses TRBV7-9 and TRBJ2-3; TRBD2 is a possible D gene (5 bases). Source material: peripheral blood. CDR3 loop: CASGRASTDTQYF. In DNA form, the CDR3 reads TGTGCCAGCGGGAGAGCTAGCACAGATACGCAGTATTTT.